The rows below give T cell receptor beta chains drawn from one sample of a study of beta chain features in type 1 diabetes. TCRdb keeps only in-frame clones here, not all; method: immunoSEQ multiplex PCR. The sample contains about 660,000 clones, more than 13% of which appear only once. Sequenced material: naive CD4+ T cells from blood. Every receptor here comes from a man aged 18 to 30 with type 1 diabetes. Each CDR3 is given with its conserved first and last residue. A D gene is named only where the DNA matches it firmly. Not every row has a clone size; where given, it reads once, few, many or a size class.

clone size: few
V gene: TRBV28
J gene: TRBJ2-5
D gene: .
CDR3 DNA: TGTGCCAGCAGGGAGGGACAGAACCAAGAGACCCAGTACTTC
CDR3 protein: CASREGQNQETQYF

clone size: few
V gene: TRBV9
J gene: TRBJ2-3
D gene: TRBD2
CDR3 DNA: TGTGCCAGCAGCTTATCCGCTAGCGGGAGAGGCACAGATACGCAGTATTTT
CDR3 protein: CASSLSASGRGTDTQYF

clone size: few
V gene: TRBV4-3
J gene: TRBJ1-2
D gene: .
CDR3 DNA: TGCGCCAGCAGCCAAGGTCGACACTTCTATGGCTACACCTTC
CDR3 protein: CASSQGRHFYGYTF

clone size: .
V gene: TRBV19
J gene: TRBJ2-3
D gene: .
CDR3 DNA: TGTGCCAGTACCCGGACTCGTGCAGATACGCAGTATTTT
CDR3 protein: CASTRTRADTQYF

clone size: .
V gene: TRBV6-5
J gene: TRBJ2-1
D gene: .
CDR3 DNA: TGTGCCAGCAGCAGGACTCGGTACAATGAGCAGTTCTTC
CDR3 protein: CASSRTRYNEQFF

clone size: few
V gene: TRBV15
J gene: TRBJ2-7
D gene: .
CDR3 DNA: TGTGCCACCAGCAGAGATCCCGAGAGCTCCTACGAGCAGTACTTC
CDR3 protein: CATSRDPESSYEQYF

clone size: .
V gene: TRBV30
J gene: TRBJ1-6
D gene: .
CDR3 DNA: TGTGCCTGGAGTGTCCAAAACAGTTCACCCCTCCACTTT
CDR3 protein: CAWSVQNSSPLHF

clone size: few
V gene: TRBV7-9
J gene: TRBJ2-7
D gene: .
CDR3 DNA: TGTGCCAGCAGCTCGGTGTCCTGGGGGGCCTCCTACGAGCAGTACTTC
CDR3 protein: CASSSVSWGASYEQYF

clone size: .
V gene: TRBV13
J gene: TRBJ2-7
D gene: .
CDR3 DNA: TGTGCCAGCAGCTCCCCGGTGGTCGTCTTTAAATCTAAGCCCCATCAGTACTTC
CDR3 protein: CASSSPVVVFKSKPHQYF

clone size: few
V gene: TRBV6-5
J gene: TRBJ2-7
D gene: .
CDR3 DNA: TGTGCCAGCAGTTACCGAGGGTCCTACGAGCAGTACTTC
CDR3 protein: CASSYRGSYEQYF